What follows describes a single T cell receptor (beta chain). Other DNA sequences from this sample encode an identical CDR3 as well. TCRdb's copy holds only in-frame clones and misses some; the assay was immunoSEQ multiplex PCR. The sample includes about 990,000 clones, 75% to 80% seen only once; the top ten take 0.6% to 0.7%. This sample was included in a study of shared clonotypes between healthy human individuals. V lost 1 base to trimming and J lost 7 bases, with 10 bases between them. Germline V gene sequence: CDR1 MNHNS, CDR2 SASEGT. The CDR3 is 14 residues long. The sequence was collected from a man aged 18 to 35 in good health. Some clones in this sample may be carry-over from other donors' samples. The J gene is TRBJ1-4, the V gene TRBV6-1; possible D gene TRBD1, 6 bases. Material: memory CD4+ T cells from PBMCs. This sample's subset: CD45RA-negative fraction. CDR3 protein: CASSEGGLGEKLFF. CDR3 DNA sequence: TGTGCCAGCAGTGAAGGGGGGCTGGGTGAAAAACTGTTTTTT.